This TCR beta chain comes out of a study of blood T cell repertoires in COVID-19. Assay used: immunoSEQ multiplex PCR; TCRdb lists only in-frame clones, some missing. Altogether just under 50,000 clones are present, 86% being singletons, with the ten largest covering roughly 14%. Germline V gene data show CDR1 as SGHRS and CDR2 as YFSETQ. The CDR3 consists of 14 residues. V lost 2 bases, J lost 4 bases, and 10 bases lay in between. Sequencing was carried out using peripheral blood. The clonotype was recovered from a human donor in a cohort sampled during active COVID-19. The chain carries TRBV5-1 and TRBJ2-1; D is undetermined. The CDR3 reads CASSLSPLYNEQFF. In nucleotides, the CDR3 is TGCGCCAGCAGCTTAAGTCCACTTTACAATGAGCAGTTCTTC.